The T cell receptor (beta chain) under discussion was sequenced for a study of T-cell memory formation after mild COVID-19. Study results and limitations: The second-wave clones peaking on day 37 were not confirmed as SARS-CoV-2-specific.

TCRdb ran MiXCR on the 5' RACE reads and lists one entry per CDR3 protein. Of hundreds of thousands of distinct CDR3 sequences listed, roughly 24% were seen once; the top ten hold 8.5% to 9%. CDR1 SGHAT and CDR2 FQNNGV come from the germline V gene. The CDR3 extends over 13 amino acids. V was cut by 3 bases and J by 3 bases, with 6 bases left in between. At least ten counts were recorded for this clonotype. No antigen is known for it. The sequenced material came from PBMCs or a T cell subset sorted from them (not recorded which). The chain couples TRBV11-2 to TRBJ2-1; unclear D gene. This TCR was sampled from an adult woman who had mild COVID-19 (a few samples of this study predate the infection). Cell type and time point are not known. This CDR3 reads CASSFYSYNEQFF. For the CDR3, the DNA is TGTGCCAGCAGCTTCTATAGCTACAATGAGCAGTTCTTC.